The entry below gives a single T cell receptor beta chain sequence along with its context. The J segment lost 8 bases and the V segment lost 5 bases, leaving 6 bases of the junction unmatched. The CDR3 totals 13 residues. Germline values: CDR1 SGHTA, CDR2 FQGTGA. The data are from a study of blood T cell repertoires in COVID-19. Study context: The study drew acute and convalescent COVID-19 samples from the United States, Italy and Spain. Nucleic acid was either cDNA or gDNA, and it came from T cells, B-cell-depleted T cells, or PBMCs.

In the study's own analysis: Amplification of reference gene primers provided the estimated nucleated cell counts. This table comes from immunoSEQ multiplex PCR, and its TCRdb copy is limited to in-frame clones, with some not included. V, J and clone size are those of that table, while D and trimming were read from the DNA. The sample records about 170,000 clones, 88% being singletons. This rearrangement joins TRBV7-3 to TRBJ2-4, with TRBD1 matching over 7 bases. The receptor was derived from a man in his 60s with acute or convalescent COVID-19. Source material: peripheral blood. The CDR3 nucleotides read TGTGCCAGCAGCGCCCGACAGGGAGACATTCAGTACTTC. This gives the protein CASSARQGDIQYF.